Listed below are T cell receptor beta chains from one sample, sequenced in a study of blood T cells in healthy people across ages. TCRdb used MiXCR to reprocess the 5' RACE reads, holding one entry per CDR3 protein. This table has 540,000 or so distinct CDR3 sequences, under 30% appearing once. This sample was shared with a second study, whose subject was T cells of mothers and their children.

The sequenced sample was blood. Receptors originate from a boy younger than 18 in good health. Both conserved end residues are part of each CDR3. A D gene is named only where the DNA matches it firmly. Only some rows state a clone size, as once, few, many or a class for expanded clones.

TRBV9	many	NA	TRBJ2-7	TGTGCCAGCAGCCCTCCGGGGGGCCCCTACGAGCAGTACTTC	CASSPPGGPYEQYF
TRBV20-1	NA	NA	TRBJ2-7	TGCAGTGCTAGAGATCGATGGGCTAGCTACGAGCAGTACTTC	CSARDRWASYEQYF
TRBV7-2	NA	NA	TRBJ1-5	TGTGCCAGCAGCTTAGCTGGGCCAGGCAATCAGCCCCAGCATTTT	CASSLAGPGNQPQHF
TRBV7-9	few	NA	TRBJ1-2	TGTGCCAGCAGCTTAGCTACCTACTATGGCTACACCTTC	CASSLATYYGYTF
TRBV27	NA	NA	TRBJ2-3	TGTGCCAGCAGTCCCAGGGAAGGGGAGGAGGGAGATACGCAGTATTTT	CASSPREGEEGDTQYF
TRBV2	few	TRBD1	TRBJ1-5	TGTGCCAGCTCCCGGACAGGCCTCAATCAGCCCCAGCATTTT	CASSRTGLNQPQHF
TRBV28	NA	NA	TRBJ1-5	TGTGCCAGCAGCCCGGGAGCCGGTAACAATCAGCCCCAGCATTTT	CASSPGAGNNQPQHF
TRBV6-1	few	TRBD1	TRBJ2-1	TGTGCCAGCAGCAACCTCCCGGGACAGGGGGCACATGAGCAGTTCTTC	CASSNLPGQGAHEQFF
TRBV7-6	NA	NA	TRBJ2-7	TGTGCCAGCAGCTTAGCGGGGGGCGCAGGGCTCGACGAGCAGTACTTC	CASSLAGGAGLDEQYF
TRBV7-2	once	NA	TRBJ2-5	TGTGCCAGCAGCTTAGTCGGCCCGTATCAAGAGACCCAGTACTTC	CASSLVGPYQETQYF
TRBV19	few	NA	TRBJ2-7	TGTGCTACGGGCCCCGCCTACGAGCAGTACTTC	CATGPAYEQYF
TRBV3-1	NA	NA	TRBJ2-1	TGTGCCAGCAGCCTTTGGACTACTGAGCAGTTCTTC	CASSLWTTEQFF
TRBV4-1	few	NA	TRBJ2-1	TGCGCCAGCAGCCAAGATTGGATTAGCGGAGCTTACAATGAGCAGTTCTTC	CASSQDWISGAYNEQFF
TRBV18	NA	NA	TRBJ2-6	TGTGCCAGCTCACAAAGGGCAGCTGGGGCCAACGTCCTGACTTTC	CASSQRAAGANVLTF
TRBV7-9	NA	NA	TRBJ2-5	TGTGCCAGCAGCTTAGCGGAGACGCGACAAGAGACCCAGTACTTC	CASSLAETRQETQYF
TRBV2	many	NA	TRBJ2-1	TGTGCCAGCAGTGAAGCTGGTATTACGAATGAGCAGTTCTTC	CASSEAGITNEQFF
TRBV29-1	few	TRBD1	TRBJ1-1	TGCAGCGCCCAAGGACAGGGGCGGACTGAAGCTTTCTTT	CSAQGQGRTEAFF